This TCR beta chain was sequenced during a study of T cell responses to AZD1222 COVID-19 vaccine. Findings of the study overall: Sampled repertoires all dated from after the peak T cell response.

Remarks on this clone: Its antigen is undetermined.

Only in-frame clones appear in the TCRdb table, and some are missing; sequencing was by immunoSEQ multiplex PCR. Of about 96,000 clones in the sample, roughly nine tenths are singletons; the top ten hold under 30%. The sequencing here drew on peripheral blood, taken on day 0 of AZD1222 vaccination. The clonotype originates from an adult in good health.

CDR3 bases: TGCGCCAGCAGCCAAGGGGGGGGGCGCGGGCGGAACACTGAAGCTTTCTTT. Translated, it gives CASSQGGGRGRNTEAFF. The chain has TRBV4-3 and TRBJ1-1; perhaps TRBD1 as D (6 bases). Germline CDR1 and CDR2: LGHNA and YSLEER. The CDR3 contains 17 residues. V shed 1 base and J shed 1 base, with 16 bases lying between them.